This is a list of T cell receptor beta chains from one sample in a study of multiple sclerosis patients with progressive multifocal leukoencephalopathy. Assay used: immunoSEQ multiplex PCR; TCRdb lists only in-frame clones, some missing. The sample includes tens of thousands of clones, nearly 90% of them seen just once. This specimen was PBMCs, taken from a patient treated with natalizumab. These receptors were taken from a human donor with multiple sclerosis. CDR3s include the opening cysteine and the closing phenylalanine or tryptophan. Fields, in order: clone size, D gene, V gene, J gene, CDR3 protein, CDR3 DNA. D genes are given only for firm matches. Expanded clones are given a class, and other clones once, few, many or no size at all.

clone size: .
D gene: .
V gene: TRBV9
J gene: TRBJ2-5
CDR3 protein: CASSAGDLGETQYF
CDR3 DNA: TGTGCCAGCAGCGCCGGGGACTTAGGAGAGACCCAGTACTTC

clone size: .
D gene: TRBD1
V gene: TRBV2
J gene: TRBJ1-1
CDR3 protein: CASRTGTGGNTEAFF
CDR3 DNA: TGTGCCAGCAGAACCGGGACAGGGGGCAACACTGAAGCTTTCTTT

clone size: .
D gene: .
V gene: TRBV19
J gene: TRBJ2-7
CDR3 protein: CASSIRTSYEQYF
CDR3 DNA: TGTGCCAGTAGTATACGGACTTCTTACGAGCAGTACTTC

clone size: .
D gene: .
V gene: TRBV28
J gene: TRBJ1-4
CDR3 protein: CASLQPQGQNEKLFF
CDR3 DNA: TGTGCCAGCCTACAGCCCCAGGGCCAGAATGAAAAACTGTTTTTT

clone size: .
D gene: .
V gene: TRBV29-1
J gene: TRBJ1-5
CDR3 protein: CSVGGTSRDQPQHF
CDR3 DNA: TGCAGCGTTGGAGGGACCAGCCGGGATCAGCCCCAGCATTTT

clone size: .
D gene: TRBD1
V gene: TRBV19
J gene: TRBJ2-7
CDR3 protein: CASGRIPEGTGITGEQYF
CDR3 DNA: TGTGCCAGTGGACGAATCCCCGAGGGGACAGGGATTACAGGCGAGCAGTACTTC

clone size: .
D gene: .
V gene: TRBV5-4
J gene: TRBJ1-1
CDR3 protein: CASSFPGRENTEAFF
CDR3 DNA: TGTGCCAGCAGTTTCCCGGGACGGGAGAACACTGAAGCTTTCTTT

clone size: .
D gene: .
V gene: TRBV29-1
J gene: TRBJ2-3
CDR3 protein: CSVERARTDTQYF
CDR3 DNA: TGCAGCGTTGAGCGGGCACGCACAGATACGCAGTATTTT

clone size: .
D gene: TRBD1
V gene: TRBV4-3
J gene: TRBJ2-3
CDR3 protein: CASSARGTGGIGSDTQYF
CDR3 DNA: TGCGCCAGCAGCGCAAGGGGGACAGGGGGCATAGGGTCAGATACGCAGTATTTT

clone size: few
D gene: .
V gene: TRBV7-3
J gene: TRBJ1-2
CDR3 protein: CASSSGGTGLNGYTF
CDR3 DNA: TGTGCCAGCAGCTCGGGTGGTACAGGGCTGAATGGCTACACCTTC

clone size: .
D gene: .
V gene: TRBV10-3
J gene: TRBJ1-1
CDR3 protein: CAISQGMETEAFF
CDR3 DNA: TGTGCCATCAGCCAGGGGATGGAGACTGAAGCTTTCTTT

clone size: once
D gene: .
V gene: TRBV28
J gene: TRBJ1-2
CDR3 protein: CASRPQGNYGYTF
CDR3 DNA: TGTGCCAGCAGACCACAGGGCAACTATGGCTACACCTTC

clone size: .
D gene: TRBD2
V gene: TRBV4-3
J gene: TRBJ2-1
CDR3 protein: CASSQLAGVFNEQFF
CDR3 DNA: TGCGCCAGCAGCCAACTAGCGGGAGTGTTCAATGAGCAGTTCTTC

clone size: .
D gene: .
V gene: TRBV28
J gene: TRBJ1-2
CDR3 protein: CASSKLEGFGYTF
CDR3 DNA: TGTGCCAGCAGTAAGTTAGAAGGGTTTGGCTACACCTTC

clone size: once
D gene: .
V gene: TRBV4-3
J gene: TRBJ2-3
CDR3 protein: CASSQEGTYTDTQYF
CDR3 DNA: TGCGCCAGCAGCCAAGAAGGAACTTACACAGATACGCAGTATTTT

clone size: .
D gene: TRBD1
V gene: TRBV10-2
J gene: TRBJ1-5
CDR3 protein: CASMTGRNQPQHF
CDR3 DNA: TGCGCCAGCATGACAGGGCGAAATCAGCCCCAGCATTTT

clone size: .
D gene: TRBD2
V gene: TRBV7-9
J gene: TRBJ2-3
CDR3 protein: CASSLSGITDTQYF
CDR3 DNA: TGTGCCAGCAGCCTTAGCGGGATCACAGATACGCAGTATTTT

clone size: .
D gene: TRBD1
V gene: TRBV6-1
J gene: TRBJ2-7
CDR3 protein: CASTRGIYEQYF
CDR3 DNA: TGTGCCAGCACCAGGGGGATATACGAGCAGTACTTC

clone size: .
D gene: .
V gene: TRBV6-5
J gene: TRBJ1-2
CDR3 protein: CASSLGGNYGYTF
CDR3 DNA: TGTGCCAGCAGCCTGGGGGGGAACTATGGCTACACCTTC

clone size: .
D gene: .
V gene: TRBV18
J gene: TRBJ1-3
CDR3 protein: CASSPVRGGAGNTIYF
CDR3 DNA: TGTGCCAGCTCGCCCGTTCGTGGGGGCGCGGGAAACACCATATATTTT

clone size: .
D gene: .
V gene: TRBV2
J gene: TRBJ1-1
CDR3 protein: CASGTAVLTSAFF
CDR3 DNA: TGTGCCAGCGGCACAGCAGTGTTGACGTCGGCTTTCTTT

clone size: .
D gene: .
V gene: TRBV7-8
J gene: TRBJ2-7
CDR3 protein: CASSPRDTIYEQYF
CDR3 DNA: TGTGCCAGCAGCCCCCGGGACACGATTTACGAGCAGTACTTC

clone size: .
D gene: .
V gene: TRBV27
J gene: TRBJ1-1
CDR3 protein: CASSMTDWGMNTEAFF
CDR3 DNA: TGTGCCAGCAGTATGACAGACTGGGGCATGAACACTGAAGCTTTCTTT

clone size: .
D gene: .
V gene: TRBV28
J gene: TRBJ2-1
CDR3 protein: CASSRGYNEQFF
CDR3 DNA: TGTGCCAGTTCCCGGGGATACAATGAGCAGTTCTTC

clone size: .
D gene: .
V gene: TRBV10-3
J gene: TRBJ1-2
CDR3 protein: CAISAGDYGYTF
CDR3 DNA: TGTGCCATCAGCGCCGGTGATTATGGCTACACCTTC

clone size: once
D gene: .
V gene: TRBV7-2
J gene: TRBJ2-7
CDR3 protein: CASSFIGEQYF
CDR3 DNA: TGTGCCAGCAGCTTTATCGGCGAGCAGTACTTC

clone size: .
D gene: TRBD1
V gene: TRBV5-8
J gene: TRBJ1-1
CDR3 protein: CASSLYTGATEAFF
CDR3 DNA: TGTGCCAGCAGCTTATACACAGGGGCCACTGAAGCTTTCTTT

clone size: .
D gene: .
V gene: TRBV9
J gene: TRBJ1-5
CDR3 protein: CASSLLGNQPQHF
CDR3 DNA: TGTGCCAGCAGCCTACTGGGGAATCAGCCCCAGCATTTT

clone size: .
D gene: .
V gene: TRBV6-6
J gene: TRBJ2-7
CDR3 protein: CASSYLGTDYYEQYF
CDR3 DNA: TGTGCCAGCAGTTATTTGGGGACTGACTACTACGAGCAGTACTTC

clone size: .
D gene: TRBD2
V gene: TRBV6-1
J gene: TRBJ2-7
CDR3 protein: CASSPLAGPSYEQYF
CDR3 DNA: TGTGCCAGCAGCCCCCTAGCGGGGCCATCCTACGAGCAGTACTTC

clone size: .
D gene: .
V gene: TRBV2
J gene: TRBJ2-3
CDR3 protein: CASSLEGGTDTQYF
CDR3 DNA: TGTGCCAGCAGTCTAGAGGGGGGCACAGATACGCAGTATTTT

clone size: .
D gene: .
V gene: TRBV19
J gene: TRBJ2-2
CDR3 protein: CASSLLPGTSTGELFF
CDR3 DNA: TGTGCCAGTAGTCTCTTACCCGGGACTTCGACCGGGGAGCTGTTTTTT

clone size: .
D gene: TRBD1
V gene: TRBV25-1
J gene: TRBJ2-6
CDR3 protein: CASRARTGAGGANVLTF
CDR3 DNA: TGTGCCAGCAGGGCCCGGACAGGGGCTGGCGGGGCCAACGTCCTGACTTTC

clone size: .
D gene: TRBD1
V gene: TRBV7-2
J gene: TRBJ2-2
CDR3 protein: CASRSPGQGGPGELFF
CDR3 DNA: TGTGCCAGCAGATCCCCGGGACAGGGGGGGCCCGGGGAGCTGTTTTTT